Listed here are 32 T cell receptor beta chains from one sample, sequenced in a study of blood T cell repertoires in COVID-19. TCRdb keeps only in-frame clones here, not all; method: immunoSEQ multiplex PCR. Counted here are fewer than 200,000 clones, about 83% occurring once; the ten biggest clones make up approximately 7.7%. Source material: peripheral blood. Source of these receptors: a man aged 40-49 years who had recovered from COVID-19.

In nucleotides, the CDR3 is TGTGCCAGCAGCCGCAGGGGGTGGACTGAAGCTTTCTTT. Encoded protein: CASSRRGWTEAFF. The V call is TRBV5-6, the J call TRBJ1-1, with TRBD1 identical over 7 bases. The CDR3 loop spans 13 amino acids. Germline CDR1 and CDR2: SGHDT and YYEEEE. The ends lost 4 bases at V and 5 bases at J; junction bases unmatched: 5.

This clone was picked up many times. The V gene is TRBV7-2, the J gene TRBJ1-2, with D possibly TRBD1 on 6 matching bases. Trimming removed 9 bases at V and 6 bases at J, with 17 bases between. The CDR3 extends over 13 amino acids. Germline lookup yields CDR1 SGHTA and CDR2 FQGNSA. The CDR3 DNA is TGTGCCAGTTCCAATCAGGGGTTGGATGGCTACACCTTC. Translating gives CASSNQGLDGYTF.

The chain uses TRBV5-4 and TRBJ2-1, with D possibly being TRBD1 (6 bases). The germline CDR1 and CDR2 sequences are SGHNT and YYREEE (reference sequence). V gave up 0 bases and J gave up 6 bases, with 7 bases separating them. The CDR3 length is 13 residues. The CDR3 loop reads CASSLGGPNEQFF. The CDR3 nucleotides read TGTGCCAGCAGCTTGGGGGGGCCCAATGAGCAGTTCTTC. Full variable domain (rest looked up from reference TRBV5-4 and TRBJ2-1): ETGVTQSPTHLIKTRGQQVTLRCSSQSGHNTVSWYQQALGQGPQFIFQYYREEENGRGNFPPRFSGLQFPNYSSELNVNALELDDSALYLCASSLGGPNEQFFGPGTRLTVL.

This chain links TRBV18 with TRBJ1-2; 7 nucleotides line up with TRBD1. Germline V gene sequence: CDR1 KGHSH, CDR2 LQKENI. V shed 1 base, J shed 1 base, and the junction held 9 bases outside the gene matches. The CDR3 has 17 residues. The CDR3 bases are TGTGCCAGCTCACCACAAACTCGACAGGGAGTTAACTATGGCTACACCTTC. Translating it yields CASSPQTRQGVNYGYTF. Complete variable domain (other parts from reference TRBV18 and TRBJ1-2): NAGVMQNPRHLVRRRGQEARLRCSPMKGHSHVYWYRQLPEEGLKFMVYLQKENIIDESGMPKERFSAEFPKEGPSILRIQQVVRGDSAAYFCASSPQTRQGVNYGYTFGSGTRLTVV.

This rearrangement joins TRBV3-1 (or the pseudogene TRBV3-2) to TRBJ2-1; D perhaps matches TRBD2 (6 bases). The CDR3 is 13 residues long. V was clipped by 5 bases and J by 8 bases, with 13 bases between them. Germline CDR1 and CDR2: LGHDT and YNNKEL (reference sequence). The CDR3 nucleotides read TGTGCCAGCAGCTCAATGTGGGGGGATGAGCAGTTCTTC. Encoded protein: CASSSMWGDEQFF.

The chain couples TRBV7-9 to TRBJ2-2; 7 bases are shared with TRBD1. The CDR3 runs to 13 residues. J gave up 1 base and V 9 bases, and 2 bases lay outside the gene matches. Germline loops: CDR1 SEHNR, CDR2 FQNEAQ (reference sequence). The CDR3 loop is CASRTGNTGELFF. CDR3 nucleotide sequence: TGTGCCAGTCGGACAGGGAACACCGGGGAGCTGTTTTTT.

In this sample, this clone turned up a few times. This chain connects TRBV30 to TRBJ2-7; a weak D match, TRBD1 (5 bases). V shed 2 bases and J shed 2 bases, with 10 bases lying between them. This CDR3 comprises 13 residues. Germline CDR1 and CDR2: GTSNPN and SVGIG (reference sequence). The CDR3 region has the DNA TGTGCCTGGAGTCACCCAGGGACCTACGAGCAGTACTTC. Residues: CAWSHPGTYEQYF.

The V and J genes are TRBV5-1 and TRBJ2-5; maybe TRBD2 (5 bases). The germline V gene encodes CDR1 SGHRS and CDR2 YFSETQ. The CDR3 covers 16 residues. With 0 bases removed from V and 0 bases from J, the gap between germline ends came to 12 bases. The DNA for the CDR3 is TGCGCCAGCAGCTTGGCCGGGGTGGTGGACCAAGAGACCCAGTACTTC. Its translation is CASSLAGVVDQETQYF.

This clone was observed a single time. V is TRBV6-5 and J is TRBJ1-2; D remains unclear. Trimming left V 0 bases short and J 6 bases short, with 14 bases between. CDR1 is MNHEY, CDR2 SVGAGI, per germline. The CDR3 sequence is 15 residues long. The CDR3 loop reads CASSYSTSGVNGYTF. CDR3 coding DNA: TGTGCCAGCAGTTACTCGACATCCGGGGTTAATGGCTACACCTTC.

This chain joins TRBV5-8 and TRBJ1-2, with 9 bases lining up with TRBD1. Germline lookup yields CDR1 SGHTS and CDR2 YDEGEE. The CDR3 spans 15 residues. After removal of 0 bases from V and 2 bases from J, the junction contained 2 bases not matched to a gene. The CDR3 spells CASSLAGTGNYGYTF. The CDR3 bases are TGTGCCAGCAGCTTGGCCGGGACAGGGAACTATGGCTACACCTTC.

About this clone: A junction end diverges from the germline sequence, so it may reflect a read error. CDR3 loop: CAGSLVAHYTDTQYF. In nucleotides, the CDR3 is TGTGCCGGCAGCTTAGTTGCGCACTACACAGATACGCAGTATTTT. The chain recombines TRBV7-2 with TRBJ2-3, with D unclear. Per the germline V gene, CDR1 is SGHTA and CDR2 is FQGNSA. The CDR3 loop spans 15 amino acids. Full variable domain (remainder filled in from reference TRBV7-2 and TRBJ2-3): GAGVSQSPSNKVTEKGKDVELRCDPISGHTALYWYRQSLGQGLEFLIYFQGNSAPDKSGLPSDRFSAERTGGSVSTLTIQRTQQEDSAVYLCAGSLVAHYTDTQYFGPGTRLTVL.

The genes are TRBV24-1 and TRBJ1-2; 8 nucleotides agree with TRBD1. Germline V gene data show CDR1 as KGHDR and CDR2 as SFDVKD. The CDR3 length is 14 residues. V trimming: 3 bases; J trimming: 8 bases; junction bases outside the gene matches: 7. The CDR3 sequence: CATSDPGTGGGYTF. CDR3 DNA sequence: TGTGCCACCAGTGATCCGGGGACAGGTGGCGGCTACACCTTC.

The V and J genes are TRBV12-3 or TRBV12-4 and TRBJ2-2; 8 nucleotides align to TRBD2. The CDR3 runs 13 residues. CDR3 region: CPRGGIDPGELFF. CDR3 nucleotide sequence: TGTCCACGGGGGGGAATAGATCCCGGGGAGCTGTTTTTT.

This chain uses TRBV6-5 with TRBJ1-6; D may be TRBD1 (5 bases). With 8 bases removed from V and 9 bases from J, the gap between germline ends came to 17 bases. CDR3 length equals 14 residues. Per germline, CDR1 MNHEY and CDR2 SVGAGI. Here the CDR3 reads CASSPPGSGSPLHF. CDR3 DNA: TGTGCCAGCTCCCCACCAGGGTCTGGTTCACCCCTCCACTTT.

The chain uses TRBV10-1 and TRBJ2-5; 7 nucleotides match TRBD2. The CDR3 runs to 15 residues. Germline V lookup: CDR1 WNHNN, CDR2 SYGVQD (reference sequence). The V segment lost 8 bases and the J segment 0 bases; nucleotides outside the gene matches: 9. CDR3 sequence (DNA): TGCGCCAGCCATGATACTAGCGCCTACCAAGAGACCCAGTACTTC. Amino acids: CASHDTSAYQETQYF.

The chain carries TRBV30 and TRBJ1-2; TRBD1 agrees at 10 bases. The CDR3 loop spans 11 amino acids. In germline, CDR1 is GTSNPN, CDR2 SVGIG (reference sequence). Losses at the gene ends were 5 bases for V and 7 bases for J; bases not matched to a gene: 1. As DNA, the CDR3 is TGTGCCTGGGACAGGGGGCCTGGCTACACCTTC. Translating it yields CAWDRGPGYTF.

V is TRBV7-2 and J is TRBJ2-3; 12 bases map to TRBD2. The CDR3 sequence is 19 residues long. The V gene's germline CDR1 is SGHTA and CDR2 FQGNSA. J lost 1 base, V lost 5 bases, and 13 bases had no gene match. Written as DNA, the CDR3 is TGTGCCAGCAGCCCAAGGGGACTAGCGGGCGGGTTGGGCACAGATACGCAGTATTTT. It encodes CASSPRGLAGGLGTDTQYF.

V gene TRBV28 combines with J gene TRBJ2-7, with D maybe TRBD1 (6 bases). V dropped 4 bases and J dropped 3 bases, with 7 bases sitting between them. This CDR3 has 12 amino acids. Germline CDR1 reads MDHEN; CDR2 reads SYDVKM. The CDR3 spells CASSSRGYEQYF. The CDR3, as DNA: TGTGCCAGCAGTTCCAGGGGCTACGAGCAGTACTTC. Full variable domain (remainder filled in from reference TRBV28 and TRBJ2-7): DVKVTQSSRYLVKRTGEKVFLECVQDMDHENMFWYRQDPGLGLRLIYFSYDVKMKEKGDIPEGYSVSREKKERFSLILESASTNQTSMYLCASSSRGYEQYFGPGTRLTVT.

This clone appeared once. This rearrangement joins TRBV7-9 to TRBJ2-2, with D possibly being TRBD1 (6 bases). This CDR3 spans 15 amino acids. V dropped 5 bases and J dropped 4 bases, with 14 bases sitting between them. The germline V gene encodes CDR1 SEHNR and CDR2 FQNEAQ (reference sequence). The CDR3 DNA reads as TGTGCCAGCAGCCAGGGCAGGGGAATCACCGGGGAGCTGTTTTTT. Encoded protein: CASSQGRGITGELFF. Full variable domain (rest looked up from reference TRBV7-9 and TRBJ2-2): DTGVSQNPRHKITKRGQNVTFRCDPISEHNRLYWYRQTLGQGPEFLTYFQNEAQLEKSRLLSDRFSAERPKGSFSTLEIQRTEQGDSAMYLCASSQGRGITGELFFGEGSRLTVL.

The rearrangement uses TRBV16 and TRBJ2-2; 8 bases match TRBD1. The ends lost 1 base at V and 2 bases at J; junction bases unmatched: 6. Germline loops: CDR1 KGHSY, CDR2 FQNENV. The length of the CDR3 is 17 residues. The CDR3 nucleotides read TGTGCCAGCAGCCAATTCTCGCAGGGGGCCAACACCGGGGAGCTGTTTTTT. It yields the protein CASSQFSQGANTGELFF.

This rearrangement joins TRBV30 to TRBJ1-3; D might be TRBD1 (5 bases). From germline, CDR1 is GTSNPN and CDR2 SVGIG (reference sequence). The V end was cut by 3 bases, the J end by 2 bases, with 17 bases between. CDR3 length: 16 residues. CDR3 nucleotides: TGTGCCTGGAGCGGGGGTTTGGGGGGGACTGGAAACACCATATATTTT. This codes for CAWSGGLGGTGNTIYF.

The V and J genes are TRBV7-9 and TRBJ1-4, with D possibly matching TRBD1 (5 bases). The V gene's germline CDR1 is SEHNR and CDR2 FQNEAQ (reference sequence). The CDR3 totals 16 residues. V was pared by 5 bases and J by 3 bases, with 16 bases between. The CDR3 DNA reads TGTGCCAGCAGCCTGGACAAGCTCCCCCCTAATGAAAAACTGTTTTTT. Its protein product is CASSLDKLPPNEKLFF.

V usage is TRBV5-1 and J usage is TRBJ1-6; 9 bases align to TRBD1. The germline V gene has CDR1 SGHRS and CDR2 YFSETQ. This CDR3 has 13 amino acids. V gave up 4 bases and J gave up 9 bases; unmatched junction bases: 2. The CDR3 region is CASSRDRVSPLHF. DNA for the CDR3: TGCGCCAGCAGCCGGGACAGGGTTTCACCCCTCCACTTT.

This sequence joins TRBV7-9 and TRBJ2-1, with D possibly being TRBD1 (8 bases). This CDR3 has 13 residues. Germline CDR1 is SEHNR and CDR2 is FQNEAQ (reference sequence). Trimming left V 5 bases short and J 10 bases short, with 15 bases between. This CDR3 reads CASSPTGGGEQFF. The CDR3 DNA sequence: TGTGCCAGCAGCCCTACAGGGGGAGGGGAGCAGTTCTTC. The variable domain in full, completed from reference TRBV7-9 and TRBJ2-1, reads DTGVSQNPRHKITKRGQNVTFRCDPISEHNRLYWYRQTLGQGPEFLTYFQNEAQLEKSRLLSDRFSAERPKGSFSTLEIQRTEQGDSAMYLCASSPTGGGEQFFGPGTRLTVL.

CDR3 amino acids: CASSFFLSGGDQPQHF. In DNA, the CDR3 is TGTGCCAGCAGCTTCTTCCTATCTGGGGGGGATCAGCCCCAGCATTTT. The rearrangement links TRBV7-9 to TRBJ1-5; TRBD1 might be the D (5 bases). The CDR3 consists of 16 residues. CDR1 and CDR2 from the germline V gene are SEHNR and FQNEAQ (reference sequence). V was clipped by 3 bases and J by 5 bases, with 17 bases between them.

J is TRBJ1-1 and V is TRBV7-8, with TRBD1 as a possible D gene (6 bases). Between the trimmed V and J ends, which lost 1 base and 10 bases, there was a span of 19 bases. Germline values: CDR1 SGHVS, CDR2 FQNEAQ. The CDR3 covers 15 residues. CDR3 nucleotides: TGTGCCAGCAGCTTAGTACGCGGGGGCGCCCCCGGAGCTTTCTTT. Amino acid sequence: CASSLVRGGAPGAFF.

The chain joins TRBV30 to TRBJ2-3; 10 nucleotides align to TRBD1. The germline CDR1 and CDR2 sequences are GTSNPN and SVGIG (reference sequence). V was pared by 6 bases and J by 4 bases, with 7 bases of the junction left unmatched. CDR3 size: 14 residues. CDR3 sequence (DNA): TGTGCCTGCCGGGACAGGGGTCGAGCAGATACGCAGTATTTT. Amino acids: CACRDRGRADTQYF. Full variable domain (rest looked up from reference TRBV30 and TRBJ2-3): SQTIHQWPATLVQPVGSPLSLECTVEGTSNPNLYWYRQAAGRGLQLLFYSVGIGQISSEVPQNLSASRPQDRQFILSSKKLLLSDSGFYLCACRDRGRADTQYFGPGTRLTVL.

This clone was seen once. V gene TRBV11-2 combines with J gene TRBJ2-1, with D possibly being TRBD2 (5 bases). The CDR3 has 14 residues. Germline V gene sequence: CDR1 SGHAT, CDR2 FQNNGV. V lost 0 bases and J lost 12, with 15 bases in between. CDR3 residues: CASSLDQAASRQFF. The CDR3 DNA reads TGTGCCAGCAGCTTAGACCAAGCGGCTTCTCGGCAGTTCTTC.

V usage is TRBV28 and J usage is TRBJ2-7; TRBD2 matches at 7 bases. The V and J ends lost 6 bases and 4 bases, in that order; junction bases with no gene match: 9. Looked up from germline, CDR1 is MDHEN and CDR2 is SYDVKM. CDR3 length: 14 amino acids. CDR3: CASSPSQGGYEQYF. Here the CDR3 DNA reads TGTGCCAGCAGCCCAAGCCAGGGAGGGTACGAGCAGTACTTC. The full variable domain, its missing parts supplied by reference TRBV28 and TRBJ2-7, is DVKVTQSSRYLVKRTGEKVFLECVQDMDHENMFWYRQDPGLGLRLIYFSYDVKMKEKGDIPEGYSVSREKKERFSLILESASTNQTSMYLCASSPSQGGYEQYFGPGTRLTVT.

The chain uses TRBV7-8 and TRBJ2-3; 8 positions match TRBD1. CDR1 and CDR2 from the germline V gene are SGHVS and FQNEAQ. This CDR3 region has 15 residues. Unmatched junction bases numbered 4, after V lost 5 bases and J lost 0 bases. The chain's CDR3 is CASSTRQGSTDTQYF. In DNA form, the CDR3 reads TGTGCCAGCAGCACCCGACAGGGGAGCACAGATACGCAGTATTTT.

The V call is TRBV4-1, the J call TRBJ2-2, with D maybe TRBD2 (6 bases). From germline, CDR1 is MGHRA and CDR2 YSYEKL. The CDR3 has 15 residues. V lost 1 base and J lost 5, with 11 bases in between. CDR3 sequence (DNA): TGCGCCAGCAGCCAAGGACTAGTATTTACCGGGGAGCTGTTTTTT. It codes for CASSQGLVFTGELFF.

The genes are TRBV25-1 and TRBJ2-3; a weak D match, TRBD2 (6 bases). CDR3 length: 13 residues. V lost 1 base and J lost 8, with 10 bases in between. Germline V gene lookup returns CDR1 MGHDK and CDR2 SYGVNS. This CDR3 reads CASSESGGGTQYF. CDR3 nucleotides: TGTGCCAGCAGTGAATCCGGGGGAGGTACGCAGTATTTT.